Listed below are T cell receptor beta chains from one sample, sequenced in a study of blood T cell repertoires in COVID-19. Libraries were prepared by immunoSEQ multiplex PCR; TCRdb keeps only in-frame clonotypes and omits some of them. The sample has 95,000 to 110,000 clones; 80% to 85% are singletons. Sample: peripheral blood. Every receptor here comes from a human donor in a cohort sampled during active COVID-19. CDR3s include the opening cysteine and the closing phenylalanine or tryptophan.

TRBV27,TRBJ1-5,CASSLPPGQPSRVKPQHF
TRBV5-5,TRBJ2-2,CASSPGTGGGRSTGELFF
TRBV24-1,TRBJ1-2,CATSRGSYGYTF
TRBV5-1,TRBJ1-4,CASSLAGGSGEKLFF
TRBV5-6,TRBJ1-1,CASSLDSSKEAFF
TRBV15,TRBJ2-3,CATSRKGTSGGLGDTQYF
TRBV3-1/TRBV3-2,TRBJ1-1,CASSQPQGLYAFF
TRBV28,TRBJ2-1,CASSSNHPTFAVVGEQFF
TRBV2,TRBJ2-3,CASSESRGTDTQYF
TRBV18,TRBJ2-5,CASSKRQGWETQYF
TRBV29-1,TRBJ2-3,CSVGRAGVTDTQYF
TRBV4-1,TRBJ1-1,CASSQEGGRARNTEAFF
TRBV20-1,TRBJ2-3,CSASFPSGHTDTQYF
TRBV7-9,TRBJ2-7,CASSGTSGSYEQYF
TRBV5-1,TRBJ2-7,CASSLVAGSSYEQYF
TRBV4-3,TRBJ2-3,CASSQASSGSTDTQYF
TRBV12-3/TRBV12-4,TRBJ2-5,CASSPTYQETQYF
TRBV6-2/TRBV6-3,TRBJ1-5,CASSLTGGGGQPQHF
TRBV9,TRBJ1-1,CASSVQTGNTEAFF
TRBV4-1,TRBJ2-7,CASSQDPQGLYEQYF
TRBV27,TRBJ2-1,CASSLSSGGEQFF
TRBV5-5,TRBJ1-1,CASSAGTTMNTEAFF
TRBV2,TRBJ1-2,CASSESTGRRGYTF
TRBV18,TRBJ2-7,CASSPLDRSPYEQYF
TRBV7-9,TRBJ2-7,CASSKTSGGTRGEQYF
TRBV5-4,TRBJ2-3,CASSHPGTDTQYF
TRBV27,TRBJ2-2,CASSWRQAGTGELFF
TRBV7-3,TRBJ2-1,CASRGGRNNGEQFF
TRBV28,TRBJ2-7,CASRRDRGNYEQYF
TRBV27,TRBJ1-1,CASAEWGDISEAFF
TRBV11-2,TRBJ1-3,CASSSQGNTIYF
TRBV30,TRBJ1-1,CAWGQNTEAFF
TRBV4-3,TRBJ2-7,CASSQDQGAGGAYEQYF
TRBV30,TRBJ2-3,CAWSLLAGGTDTQYF